This TCR beta chain emerged from a study of yellow fever vaccine responses in identical twins. Overall study results and limits: Reportedly, the T cell response mounted by twins to vaccine seemed partly convergent, partly personalized.

With respect to this clonotype: Its target is unknown.

TCRdb redid the calling of the RT-PCR reads with MiXCR, one entry per CDR3 protein. Found here are 20,000 or so distinct CDR3 sequences, approximately 70% of them singletons; the top ten hold about 2.4%. This sample comprised T cells from blood (PBMCs), unsorted or a sorted subset (not recorded which), obtained before or after yellow fever vaccination (not recorded which). The clonotype originates from a young woman who received the yellow fever vaccine.

The CDR3 reads CASSPVLRGDTEAFF. The CDR3 bases are TGTGCCAGCTCACCGGTCCTTCGGGGTGATACTGAAGCTTTCTTT. The chain has TRBV18 and TRBJ1-1; D unresolved. This CDR3 region has 15 residues. Trimming left V 3 bases short and J 5 bases short, with 16 bases between. Germline-derived CDR1 and CDR2 are KGHSH and LQKENI.